Below, one T cell receptor (beta chain) is given with its context. The antigen remains unidentified. The ends lost 1 base at V and 7 bases at J; junction bases unmatched: 7. The CDR3 is 15 amino acids. Looked up from germline, CDR1 is SGHRS and CDR2 is YFSETQ. These data come from a study of OX40 agonist ivuxolimab in advanced cancers. Turning to the study itself: Those enrolled were 82.7% male, with a mean age of 60 years and ages from about 20 to 85.

The protocol was immunoSEQ multiplex PCR, while the TCRdb copy is restricted to in-frame clones and leaves out a portion. Seen here are approximately 66,000 clones, less than 85% observed once, and the top ten hold approximately 0.78%. Broader study findings: Expanded clones belonging to CD8+ T cells outnumbered, on average, those of CD4+.

The sequence came from an adult with an advanced solid tumor such as melanoma, head and neck, liver or kidney cancer. The chain uses TRBV5-1 and TRBJ1-4, with 7 bases fitting TRBD1. Sequencing was performed on CD4+ or CD8+ T cells sorted from blood, taken in a trial of the OX40 agonist ivuxolimab. The DNA for the CDR3 is TGCGCCAGCAGCTTGATGGGACAGCCTGGTGAAAAACTGTTTTTT. Translation: CASSLMGQPGEKLFF.